The 5 T cell receptor beta chains presented below share a single source sample, sequenced in a study of cytomegalovirus exposure and HLA in healthy donors. Primers for the PCR totalled 60 Vbeta and 13 Jbeta. Repertoires were generated with immunoSEQ multiplex PCR, while TCRdb's copy carries only in-frame clones and drops some. This sample yields roughly 200,000 clones, of which approximately 78% are seen a single time; approximately 2.5% belongs to the top ten. Input material: PBMCs. The receptors here all came from a woman aged 40 to 50 in good health and CMV-seronegative.

The chain employs TRBV5-1 and TRBJ2-1; D might be TRBD1 (6 bases). CDR3 size: 14 residues. Per germline, CDR1 SGHRS and CDR2 YFSETQ. The V gene lost 3 bases and the J gene lost 3 bases, with 10 bases spanning the gap. CDR3 in DNA: TGCGCCAGCAGCTCCGGACAGATCTACAATGAGCAGTTCTTC. This sequence encodes CASSSGQIYNEQFF.

This clone was seen just once. The chain combines TRBV30 with TRBJ1-3; 9 bases fit TRBD1. The CDR3 has 15 amino acids. The V segment lost 0 bases and the J segment 1 base; nucleotides outside the gene matches: 1. Germline V lookup: CDR1 GTSNPN, CDR2 SVGIG (reference sequence). CDR3 protein: CAWSVQGASGNTIYF. CDR3 DNA sequence: TGTGCCTGGAGTGTACAGGGGGCGTCTGGAAACACCATATATTTT. The whole variable domain, remainder taken from reference TRBV30 and TRBJ1-3, is SQTIHQWPATLVQPVGSPLSLECTVEGTSNPNLYWYRQAAGRGLQLLFYSVGIGQISSEVPQNLSASRPQDRQFILSSKKLLLSDSGFYLCAWSVQGASGNTIYFGEGSWLTVV.

The chain employs TRBV2 and TRBJ2-1; the D gene is possibly TRBD1 (6 bases). CDR3 length equals 18 residues. V was pared by 5 bases and J by 4 bases, with 24 bases between. CDR1 and CDR2 from the germline V gene are SNHLY and FYNNEI. CDR3 DNA sequence: TGTGCCAGCAGTTTCCGAGGGGGTGCGGGTTCTATTTACAATGAGCAGTTCTTC. It encodes CASSFRGGAGSIYNEQFF.

This clone was recorded many times. The rearrangement uses TRBV30 and TRBJ2-1; 11 bases fit TRBD2. The V segment lost 7 bases and the J segment 4 bases; nucleotides outside the gene matches: 3. Per the germline V gene, CDR1 is GTSNPN and CDR2 is SVGIG (reference sequence). The CDR3 is made up of 13 amino acids. CDR3: CALGLADYNEQFF. As DNA, the CDR3 is TGTGCCTTGGGACTAGCGGATTACAATGAGCAGTTCTTC.

This sequence joins TRBV5-6 and TRBJ1-1; 7 nucleotides align to TRBD1. The CDR3 is 13 amino acids. The germline CDR1 and CDR2 sequences are SGHDT and YYEEEE. After removal of 4 bases from V and 4 bases from J, the junction contained 4 bases not matched to a gene. This CDR3 reads CASSTSGGTEAFF. The CDR3 DNA is TGTGCCAGCAGCACCTCAGGGGGCACTGAAGCTTTCTTT.